Each of the 26 T cell receptor beta chains below was sequenced from the same sample in a study of spatial heterogeneity in lung cancer. Study-wide results and limits: Within tumors, counts of expanded alpha and beta TCRs tracked tumor mutation counts.

The time point denotes: sample taken at primary tumor resection. Antigens for these TCRs are unknown. TCRdb analysed the 5' RACE reads with MiXCR anew, one entry per CDR3 protein. The table shows roughly 11,000 distinct CDR3 sequences, with about 12% occurring only once. The sequencing used lung tumor tissue, collected at surgery. Receptor source: a female donor with early-stage non-small cell lung cancer.

This clonotype was counted many times. V is TRBV6-6 and J is TRBJ2-3; TRBD2 matches 9 bases. V dropped 0 bases and J dropped 4; count of bases not matched to a gene: 2. The CDR3 extends over 15 amino acids. Germline V gene data show CDR1 as MNHNY and CDR2 as SVGAGI (reference sequence). The CDR3 region is CASSYSSGRSDTQYF. CDR3 sequence (DNA): TGTGCCAGCAGTTACTCTAGCGGGAGATCAGATACGCAGTATTTT.

The rearrangement links TRBV10-2 to TRBJ1-3, with D perhaps TRBD1 (5 bases). Trimming removed 2 bases at V and 9 bases at J, with 20 bases between. The CDR3 runs to 16 residues. Germline CDR1 and CDR2: WSHSY and SAAADI. CDR3 protein: CASSEDPGTELGTIYF. The CDR3 DNA reads as TGCGCCAGCAGTGAGGACCCGGGGACCGAGCTCGGCACCATATATTTT.

By its share, this clonotype is medium-sized. The chain combines TRBV7-3 with TRBJ2-1; TRBD2 matches at 8 bases. Germline lookup yields CDR1 SGHTA and CDR2 FQGTGA. The V and J ends lost 5 bases and 5 bases, in that order; junction bases with no gene match: 8. There are 15 residues in the CDR3. CDR3 residues: CASSQQGAGDNEQFF. The CDR3, as DNA: TGTGCCAGCAGCCAGCAGGGAGCGGGAGACAATGAGCAGTTCTTC.

By sample share, this clonotype is medium-sized. The chain uses TRBV3-1 and TRBJ2-1, with 8 bases matching TRBD2. The J segment lost 9 bases and the V segment lost 3 bases, leaving 1 base of the junction unmatched. Germline V lookup: CDR1 LGHDT, CDR2 YNNKEL (reference sequence). This CDR3 is built from 12 residues. CDR3: CASSQAGGEQFF. The CDR3 nucleotides read TGTGCCAGCAGCCAGGCGGGGGGTGAGCAGTTCTTC.

This clonotype has a handful of counts. This chain uses TRBV7-8 with TRBJ2-6; D unresolved. This CDR3 contains 15 residues. The V gene's germline CDR1 is SGHVS and CDR2 FQNEAQ. V was trimmed by 5 bases and J by 0 bases, leaving 8 bases between them. The CDR3 sequence: CASSTFFSGANVLTF. CDR3 nucleotides: TGTGCCAGCAGCACGTTCTTCTCTGGGGCCAACGTCCTGACTTTC.

This clonotype was recorded at least ten times. This sequence joins TRBV7-3 and TRBJ1-1; the D gene is possibly TRBD1 (5 bases). The V and J ends lost 4 bases and 4 bases respectively, with 13 bases between them. The CDR3 totals 14 residues. The germline V gene encodes CDR1 SGHTA and CDR2 FQGTGA. CDR3 DNA sequence: TGTGCCAGCAGCTCCGTCGGGGGAAGCACTGAAGCTTTCTTT. This translates into CASSSVGGSTEAFF.

This chain joins TRBV9 and TRBJ2-3, with D uncertain. The germline V and J ends were trimmed by 6 bases and 6 bases, with 14 bases remaining between them. Germline V lookup: CDR1 SGDLS, CDR2 YYNGEE. This CDR3 spans 13 amino acids. CDR3 nucleotide sequence: TGTGCCAGCAACACCTATGGTTGGGATACGCAGTATTTT. Its protein product is CASNTYGWDTQYF.

This clonotype ranks as medium-sized (0.01 to 0.1%). The rearrangement joins TRBV4-3 to TRBJ2-7; maybe TRBD1 (6 bases). V was cut by 1 base and J by 0 bases, with 10 bases left in between. The CDR3 totals 15 residues. The germline V gene has CDR1 LGHNA and CDR2 YSLEER. The CDR3 protein is CASSQARQVSYEQYF. CDR3 nucleotides: TGCGCCAGCAGCCAAGCCAGACAGGTCTCCTACGAGCAGTACTTC.

This clonotype was detected only a few times. The chain employs TRBV7-3 and TRBJ1-2, with 8 bases matching TRBD1. The CDR3 consists of 15 residues. The V gene's germline CDR1 is SGHTA and CDR2 FQGTGA. The trim removed 5 bases at V and 2 bases at J, leaving 7 bases unmatched. In nucleotides, the CDR3 is TGTGCCAGCAGCCTCGAACAGGGGGTGAACTATGGCTACACCTTC. The encoded protein is CASSLEQGVNYGYTF.

This clonotype was seen a few times. The chain is built from TRBV12-3 or TRBV12-4 and TRBJ2-2; possible D gene TRBD1, 5 bases. Deletions cut 3 bases from V and 4 bases from J, with 15 bases between. The CDR3 has 16 residues. Here the CDR3 reads CASSFDSPLGTGELFF. Written as DNA, the CDR3 is TGTGCCAGCAGTTTTGACAGCCCTTTGGGCACCGGGGAGCTGTTTTTT.

This clonotype has a count of ten or more. V is TRBV7-7 and J is TRBJ2-7; D may be TRBD1 or TRBD2 (6 bases each). This CDR3 contains 17 residues. The germline V gene encodes CDR1 SSHAT and CDR2 FNYEAQ (reference sequence). Between the trimmed V and J ends, which lost 4 bases and 3 bases, there was a span of 22 bases. The CDR3 DNA sequence: TGTGCCAGCAGCTCCCGGGACACACGACTAGTTCTCTACGAGCAGTACTTC. It codes for CASSSRDTRLVLYEQYF.

This clonotype turned up a few times. The chain has TRBV4-1 and TRBJ2-1; either TRBD1 or TRBD2 may fit D (6 bases each). This CDR3 comprises 18 residues. V lost 1 base and J 1 base, leaving 17 bases between the germline ends. CDR1 and CDR2 (germline): MGHRA, YSYEKL. The chain's CDR3 is CASSQALGGLLSYNEQFF. As DNA, the CDR3 is TGCGCCAGCAGCCAAGCTTTAGGGGGGCTCTTATCCTACAATGAGCAGTTCTTC.

The chain couples TRBV7-2 to TRBJ1-2; D ambiguous. Trimming took off 3 bases at V and 8 bases at J, with 13 bases between the two ends. Germline CDR1 reads SGHTA; CDR2 reads FQGNSA. The CDR3 runs to 13 residues. CDR3 sequence (DNA): TGTGCCAGCAGCTTTTCTTCTTTGATCGGCTACACCTTC. This codes for CASSFSSLIGYTF. Using reference TRBV7-2 and TRBJ1-2 for the parts outside the CDR3, the full variable domain is GAGVSQSPSNKVTEKGKDVELRCDPISGHTALYWYRQSLGQGLEFLIYFQGNSAPDKSGLPSDRFSAERTGGSVSTLTIQRTQQEDSAVYLCASSFSSLIGYTFGSGTRLTVV.

This clonotype was detected many times. This rearrangement joins TRBV3-1 to TRBJ1-6; D perhaps matches TRBD1 (6 bases). The CDR3 consists of 16 residues. Germline CDR1 reads LGHDT; CDR2 reads YNNKEL (reference sequence). The V and J ends lost 1 base and 7 bases respectively, with 14 bases between them. CDR3 amino acids: CASSQAGGRGNSPLHF. CDR3 DNA: TGTGCCAGCAGCCAAGCCGGGGGCAGGGGAAATTCACCCCTCCACTTT.

The chain couples TRBV7-8 to TRBJ2-5; weak D call: TRBD1 (6 bases). The CDR3 totals 12 residues. Germline assignment: CDR1 SGHVS and CDR2 FQNEAQ. The V end lost 6 bases, the J end lost 3 bases, and 8 bases lay between the germline ends. The CDR3 DNA is TGTGCCAGCAGGAACAGGGAAGAGACCCAGTACTTC. This gives the protein CASRNREETQYF.

This clonotype has a count of ten or more. This rearrangement joins TRBV30 to TRBJ1-2; a possible D gene is TRBD1 (5 bases). Germline V gene data show CDR1 as GTSNPN and CDR2 as SVGIG (reference sequence). Trimming cost V 2 bases and J 1 base, with 14 bases left between them. CDR3 length: 15 residues. The CDR3 sequence: CAWSRGQAINYGYTF. The CDR3 DNA reads TGTGCCTGGAGTAGAGGACAAGCGATTAACTATGGCTACACCTTC.

The V call is TRBV24-1, the J call TRBJ1-2; no clear D gene. Trimming left V 3 bases short and J 2 bases short, with 3 bases between. This CDR3 has 12 amino acids. Germline V gives CDR1 KGHDR, CDR2 SFDVKD. In DNA form, the CDR3 reads TGTGCCACCAGTGATGGGAACTATGGCTACACCTTC. Its protein product is CATSDGNYGYTF.

This clonotype was seen at least ten times. The genes are TRBV5-6 and TRBJ1-1, with D possibly matching TRBD1 (6 bases). This CDR3 is built from 13 residues. Germline V gene sequence: CDR1 SGHDT, CDR2 YYEEEE. V dropped 1 base and J dropped 6 bases, with 10 bases sitting between them. DNA of the CDR3: TGTGCCAGCAGCTTGTTTGGGGGCCCTGAAGCTTTCTTT. Its translation is CASSLFGGPEAFF.

The V and J genes are TRBV20-1 and TRBJ2-1; D remains ambiguous. Germline V gene sequence: CDR1 DFQATT, CDR2 SNEGSKA (reference sequence). V dropped 5 bases and J dropped 0 bases, with 14 bases sitting between them. The CDR3 is made up of 15 amino acids. In DNA form, the CDR3 reads TGCAGTGCTCACGGGTTATATAGCTCCTACAATGAGCAGTTCTTC. It specifies CSAHGLYSSYNEQFF.

This clonotype appeared a few times. The chain couples TRBV10-3 to TRBJ2-2; D perhaps matches TRBD2 (5 bases). The germline V and J ends were trimmed by 2 bases and 3 bases, with 7 bases remaining between them. This CDR3 has 14 amino acids. Germline values: CDR1 ENHRY, CDR2 SYGVKD. The CDR3 region has the DNA TGTGCCATCAGTGAGAGGCGGGACACCGGGGAGCTGTTTTTT. Translated, it gives CAISERRDTGELFF.

This clonotype was detected ten times or more. This chain joins TRBV6-2 or TRBV6-3 and TRBJ1-5; tentative D call: TRBD1 (6 bases). From germline, CDR1 is MNHEY and CDR2 SVGEGT. The V and J ends lost 6 bases and 7 bases respectively, with 16 bases between them. There are 14 residues in the CDR3. CDR3 sequence reads: CASSPIQGRQPQHF. The CDR3 DNA follows: TGTGCCAGCAGCCCAATACAGGGACGGCAGCCCCAGCATTTT.

V gene TRBV30 combines with J gene TRBJ1-6; 7 nucleotides agree with TRBD1. This CDR3 contains 12 residues. Germline CDR1 GTSNPN, CDR2 SVGIG (reference sequence). Trimming took 4 bases from V and 9 from J; bases not matched to a gene: 3. The chain's CDR3 is CAWNRGVSPLHF. The CDR3 nucleotides are TGTGCCTGGAACAGGGGAGTTTCACCCCTCCACTTT.

At least ten counts were recorded for this clonotype. This chain joins TRBV2 and TRBJ1-1; unclear D gene. The germline V gene has CDR1 SNHLY and CDR2 FYNNEI. V shed 1 base and J shed 3 bases, with 9 bases lying between them. There are 14 residues in the CDR3. This CDR3 reads CASSEVRGYTEAFF. DNA of the CDR3: TGTGCCAGCAGTGAAGTACGGGGATACACTGAAGCTTTCTTT.

This clonotype occurred many times. The chain has TRBV6-1 and TRBJ1-2; no reliable D call. Germline V gene sequence: CDR1 MNHNS, CDR2 SASEGT. V was shortened by 6 bases and J by 2 bases, with 10 bases between the two germline ends. The CDR3 length is 13 residues. The CDR3 region has the DNA TGTGCCAGCAGAACCGGGCCAAACTATGGCTACACCTTC. Protein sequence: CASRTGPNYGYTF.

At least ten counts were recorded for this clonotype. The chain links TRBV4-3 to TRBJ2-3; unclear D gene. CDR1 and CDR2 (germline): LGHNA, YSLEER. The CDR3 totals 16 residues. Trimming pared 2 bases from V and 0 bases from J, leaving 12 bases between. The CDR3 DNA reads as TGCGCCAGCAGCCAACTACCCGTAGATAGCACAGATACGCAGTATTTT. Protein: CASSQLPVDSTDTQYF.

The V gene is TRBV2, the J gene TRBJ2-3, with D perhaps TRBD1 (5 bases). V was clipped by 10 bases and J by 0 bases, with 17 bases between them. CDR1 and CDR2 from the germline V gene are SNHLY and FYNNEI. The CDR3 loop spans 15 amino acids. CDR3 in DNA: TGTGCCACCAAAAACCAGGGCCTTAGCACAGATACGCAGTATTTT. It codes for CATKNQGLSTDTQYF.